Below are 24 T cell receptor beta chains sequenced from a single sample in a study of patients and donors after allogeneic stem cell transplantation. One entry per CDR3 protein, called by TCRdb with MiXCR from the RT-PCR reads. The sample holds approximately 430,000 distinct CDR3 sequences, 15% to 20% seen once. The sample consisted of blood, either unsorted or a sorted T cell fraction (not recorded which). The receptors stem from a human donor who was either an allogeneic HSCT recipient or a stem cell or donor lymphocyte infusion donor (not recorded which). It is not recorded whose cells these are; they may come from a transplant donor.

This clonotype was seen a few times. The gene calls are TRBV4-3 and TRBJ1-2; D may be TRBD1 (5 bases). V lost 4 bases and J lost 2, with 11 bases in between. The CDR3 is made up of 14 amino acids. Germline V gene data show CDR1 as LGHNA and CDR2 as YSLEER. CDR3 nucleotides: TGCGCCAGCAGCCTGGACAACCTGAACTATGGCTACACCTTC. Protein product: CASSLDNLNYGYTF.

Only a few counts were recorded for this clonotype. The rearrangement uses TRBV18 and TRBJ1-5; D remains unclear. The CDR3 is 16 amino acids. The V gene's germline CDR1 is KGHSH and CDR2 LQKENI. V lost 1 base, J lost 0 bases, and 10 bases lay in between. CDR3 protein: CASSPLSVPSNQPQHF. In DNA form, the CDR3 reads TGTGCCAGCTCACCACTCTCTGTGCCTAGCAATCAGCCCCAGCATTTT.

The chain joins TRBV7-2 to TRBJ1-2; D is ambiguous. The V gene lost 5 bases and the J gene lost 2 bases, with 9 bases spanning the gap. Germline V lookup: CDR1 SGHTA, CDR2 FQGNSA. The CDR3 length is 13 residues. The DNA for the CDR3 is TGTGCCAGCAGCGGCGTGGGGAACTATGGCTACACCTTC. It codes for CASSGVGNYGYTF.

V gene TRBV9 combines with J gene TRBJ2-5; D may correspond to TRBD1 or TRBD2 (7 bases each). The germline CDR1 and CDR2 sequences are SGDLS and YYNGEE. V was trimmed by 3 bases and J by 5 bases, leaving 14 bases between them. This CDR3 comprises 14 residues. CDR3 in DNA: TGTGCCAGCAGCGCCTCTCAGGGGGGGGAGACCCAGTACTTC. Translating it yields CASSASQGGETQYF.

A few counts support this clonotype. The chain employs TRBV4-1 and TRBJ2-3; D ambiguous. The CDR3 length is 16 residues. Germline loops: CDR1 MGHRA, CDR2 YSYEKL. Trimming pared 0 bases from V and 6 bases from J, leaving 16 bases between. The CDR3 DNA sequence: TGCGCCAGCAGCCAAGAAGCGACCGAGATGGGTGATACGCAGTATTTT. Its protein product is CASSQEATEMGDTQYF.

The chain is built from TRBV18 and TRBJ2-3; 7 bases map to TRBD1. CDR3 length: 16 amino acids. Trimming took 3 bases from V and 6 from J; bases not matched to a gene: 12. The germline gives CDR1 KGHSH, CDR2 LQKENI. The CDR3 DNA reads TGTGCCAGCTCACCCCTAACAGGGGCTCCTAGGGATACGCAGTATTTT. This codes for CASSPLTGAPRDTQYF.

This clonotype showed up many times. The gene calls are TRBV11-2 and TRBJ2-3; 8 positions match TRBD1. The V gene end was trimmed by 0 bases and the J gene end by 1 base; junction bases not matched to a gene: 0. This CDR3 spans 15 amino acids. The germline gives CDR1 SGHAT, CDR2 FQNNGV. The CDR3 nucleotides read TGTGCCAGCAGCTTAGAGGGACAGGGCACAGATACGCAGTATTTT. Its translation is CASSLEGQGTDTQYF.

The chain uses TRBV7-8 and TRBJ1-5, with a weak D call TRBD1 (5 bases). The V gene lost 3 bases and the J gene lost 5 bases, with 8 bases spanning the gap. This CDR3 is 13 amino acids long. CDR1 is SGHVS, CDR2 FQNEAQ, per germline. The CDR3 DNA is TGTGCCAGCAGCTTGGACACCCATCAGCCCCAGCATTTT. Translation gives CASSLDTHQPQHF.

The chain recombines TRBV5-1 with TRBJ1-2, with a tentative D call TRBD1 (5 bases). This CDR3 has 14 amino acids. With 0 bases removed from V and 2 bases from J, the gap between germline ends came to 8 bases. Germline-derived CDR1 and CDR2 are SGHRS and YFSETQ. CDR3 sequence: CASSLVGLNYGYTF. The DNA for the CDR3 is TGCGCCAGCAGCTTGGTGGGACTAAACTATGGCTACACCTTC.

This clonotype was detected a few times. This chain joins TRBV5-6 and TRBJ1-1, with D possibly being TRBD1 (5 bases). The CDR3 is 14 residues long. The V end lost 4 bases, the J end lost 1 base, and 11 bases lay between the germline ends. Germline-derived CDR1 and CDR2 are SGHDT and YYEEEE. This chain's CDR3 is CASSPDKTNTEAFF. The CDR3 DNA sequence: TGTGCCAGCAGCCCGGACAAAACGAACACTGAAGCTTTCTTT.

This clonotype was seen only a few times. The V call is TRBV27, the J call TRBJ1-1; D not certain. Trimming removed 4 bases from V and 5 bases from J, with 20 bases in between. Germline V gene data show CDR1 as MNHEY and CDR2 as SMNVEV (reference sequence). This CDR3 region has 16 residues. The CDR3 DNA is TGTGCCAGCAGTTCCCCTTCCCGCAAGAGAAGGACTGAAGCTTTCTTT. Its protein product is CASSSPSRKRRTEAFF.

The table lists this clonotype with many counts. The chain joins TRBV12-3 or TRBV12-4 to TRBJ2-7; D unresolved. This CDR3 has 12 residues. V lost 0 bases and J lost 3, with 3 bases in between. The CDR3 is CASSLASYEQYF. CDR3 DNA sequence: TGTGCCAGCAGTTTAGCTAGCTACGAGCAGTACTTC.

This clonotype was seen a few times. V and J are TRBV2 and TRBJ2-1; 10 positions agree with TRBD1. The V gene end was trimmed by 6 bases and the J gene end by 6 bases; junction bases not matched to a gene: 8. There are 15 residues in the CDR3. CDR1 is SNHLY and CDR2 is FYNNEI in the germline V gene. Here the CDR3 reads CASRAGQGVGNEQFF. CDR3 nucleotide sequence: TGTGCCAGCAGGGCCGGACAGGGGGTGGGCAATGAGCAGTTCTTC. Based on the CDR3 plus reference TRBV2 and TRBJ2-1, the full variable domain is EPEVTQTPSHQVTQMGQEVILRCVPISNHLYFYWYRQILGQKVEFLVSFYNNEISEKSEIFDDQFSVERPDGSNFTLKIRSTKLEDSAMYFCASRAGQGVGNEQFFGPGTRLTVL.

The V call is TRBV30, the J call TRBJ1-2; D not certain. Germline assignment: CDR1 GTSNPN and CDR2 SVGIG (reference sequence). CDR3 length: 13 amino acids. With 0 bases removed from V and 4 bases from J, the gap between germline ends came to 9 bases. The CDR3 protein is CAWSVRRTYGYTF. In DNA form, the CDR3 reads TGTGCCTGGAGTGTACGGCGCACCTATGGCTACACCTTC.

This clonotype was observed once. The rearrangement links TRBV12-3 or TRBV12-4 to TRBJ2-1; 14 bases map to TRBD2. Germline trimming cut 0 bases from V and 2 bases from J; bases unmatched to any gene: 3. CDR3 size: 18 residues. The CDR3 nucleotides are TGTGCCAGCAGTTTAGCGGCGGGACTAGCGGGGGCCTACAATGAGCAGTTCTTC. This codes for CASSLAAGLAGAYNEQFF.

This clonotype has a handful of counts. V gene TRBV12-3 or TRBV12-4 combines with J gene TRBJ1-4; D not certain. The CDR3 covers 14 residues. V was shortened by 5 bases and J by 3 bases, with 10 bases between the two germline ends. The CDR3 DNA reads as TGTGCCAGCAGTCCGGGCCCAGCTAATGAAAAACTGTTTTTT. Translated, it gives CASSPGPANEKLFF.

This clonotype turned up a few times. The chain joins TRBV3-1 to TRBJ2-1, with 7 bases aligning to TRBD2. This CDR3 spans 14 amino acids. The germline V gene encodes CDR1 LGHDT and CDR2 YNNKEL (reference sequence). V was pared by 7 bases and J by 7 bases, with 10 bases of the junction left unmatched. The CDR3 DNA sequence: TGTGCCAGCACCCCGACGACTAGCCGAAATGAGCAGTTCTTC. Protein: CASTPTTSRNEQFF.

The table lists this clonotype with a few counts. Here the CDR3 reads CASRRDRVRETQYF. In nucleotides, the CDR3 is TGTGCCAGCAGACGGGACAGGGTTCGAGAGACCCAGTACTTC. This chain links TRBV12-3 or TRBV12-4 with TRBJ2-5; TRBD1 matches 9 bases. J was trimmed by 4 bases and V by 6 bases; bases with no gene match: 6. This CDR3 contains 14 residues.

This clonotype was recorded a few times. The CDR3 sequence: CASSRGQGMTNYGYTF. CDR3 DNA: TGTGCCAGCAGCAGAGGACAGGGGATGACTAACTATGGCTACACCTTC. This chain connects TRBV6-1 to TRBJ1-2, with TRBD1 matching over 9 bases. Unmatched junction bases numbered 8, after V lost 6 bases and J lost 0 bases. From germline, CDR1 is MNHNS and CDR2 SASEGT. There are 16 residues in the CDR3.

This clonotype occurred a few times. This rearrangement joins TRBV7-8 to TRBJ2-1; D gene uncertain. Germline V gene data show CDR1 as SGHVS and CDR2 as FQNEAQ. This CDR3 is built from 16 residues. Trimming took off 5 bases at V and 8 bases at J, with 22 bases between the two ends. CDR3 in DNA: TGTGCCAGCAGCCAGGTCTGGCGTCCAAGTTTCTATGAGCAGTTCTTC. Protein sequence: CASSQVWRPSFYEQFF.

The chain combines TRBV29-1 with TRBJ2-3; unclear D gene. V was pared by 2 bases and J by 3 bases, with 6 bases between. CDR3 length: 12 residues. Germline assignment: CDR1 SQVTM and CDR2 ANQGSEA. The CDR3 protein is CSVERRTDTQYF. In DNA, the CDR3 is TGCAGCGTTGAAAGGCGTACAGATACGCAGTATTTT.

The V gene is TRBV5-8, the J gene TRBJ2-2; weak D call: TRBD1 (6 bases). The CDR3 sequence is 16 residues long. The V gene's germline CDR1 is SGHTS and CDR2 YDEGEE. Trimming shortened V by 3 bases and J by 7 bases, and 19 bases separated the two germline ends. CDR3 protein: CASSSRVGTRIGELFF. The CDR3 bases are TGTGCCAGCAGCTCAAGGGTAGGGACAAGGATCGGGGAGCTGTTTTTT. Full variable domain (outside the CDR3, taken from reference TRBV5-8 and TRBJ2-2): EAGVTQSPTHLIKTRGQQATLRCSPISGHTSVYWYQQALGLGLQFLLWYDEGEERNRGNFPPRFSGRQFPNYSSELNVNALELEDSALYLCASSSRVGTRIGELFFGEGSRLTVL.

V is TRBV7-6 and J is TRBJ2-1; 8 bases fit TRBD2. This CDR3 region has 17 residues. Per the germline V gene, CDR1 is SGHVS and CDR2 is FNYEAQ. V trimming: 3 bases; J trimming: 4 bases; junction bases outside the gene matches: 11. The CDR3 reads CASSFRHGGAPYNEQFF. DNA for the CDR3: TGTGCCAGCAGCTTTCGTCACGGGGGGGCCCCATACAATGAGCAGTTCTTC.

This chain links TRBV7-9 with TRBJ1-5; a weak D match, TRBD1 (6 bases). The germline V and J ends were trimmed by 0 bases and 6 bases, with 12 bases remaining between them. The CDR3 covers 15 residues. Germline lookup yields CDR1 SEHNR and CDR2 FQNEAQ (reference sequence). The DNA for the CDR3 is TGTGCCAGCAGCTTAGCCGGGGGCGGAGGTCAGCCCCAGCATTTT. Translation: CASSLAGGGGQPQHF.